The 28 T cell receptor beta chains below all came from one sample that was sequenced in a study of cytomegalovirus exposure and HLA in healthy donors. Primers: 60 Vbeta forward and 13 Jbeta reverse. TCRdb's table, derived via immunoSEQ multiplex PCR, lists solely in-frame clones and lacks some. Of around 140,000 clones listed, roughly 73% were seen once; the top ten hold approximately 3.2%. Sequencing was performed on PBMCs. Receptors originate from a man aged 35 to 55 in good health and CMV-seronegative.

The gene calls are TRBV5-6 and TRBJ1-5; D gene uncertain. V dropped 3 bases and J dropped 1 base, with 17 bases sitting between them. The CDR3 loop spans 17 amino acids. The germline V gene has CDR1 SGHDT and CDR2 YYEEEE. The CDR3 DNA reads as TGTGCCAGCAGCTCAAAGTCACTGCCACAGAGCAATCAGCCCCAGCATTTT. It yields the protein CASSSKSLPQSNQPQHF.

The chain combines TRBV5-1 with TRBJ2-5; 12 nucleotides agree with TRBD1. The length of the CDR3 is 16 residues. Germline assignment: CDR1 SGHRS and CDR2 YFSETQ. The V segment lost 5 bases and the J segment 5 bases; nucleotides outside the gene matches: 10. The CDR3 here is CASSPGQGAPRETQYF. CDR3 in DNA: TGCGCCAGCAGTCCGGGACAGGGGGCGCCCCGGGAGACCCAGTACTTC.

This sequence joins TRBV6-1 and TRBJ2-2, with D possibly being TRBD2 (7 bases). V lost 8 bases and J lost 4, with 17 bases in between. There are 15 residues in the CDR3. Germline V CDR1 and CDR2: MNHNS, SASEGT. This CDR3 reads CASPKGGPGTGELFF. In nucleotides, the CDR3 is TGTGCCAGCCCGAAGGGGGGGCCAGGCACCGGGGAGCTGTTTTTT.

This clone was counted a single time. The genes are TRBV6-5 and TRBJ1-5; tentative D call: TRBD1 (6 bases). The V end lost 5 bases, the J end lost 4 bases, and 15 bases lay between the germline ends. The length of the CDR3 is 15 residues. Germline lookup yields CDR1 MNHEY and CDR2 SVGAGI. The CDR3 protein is CASSARGGINQPQHF. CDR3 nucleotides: TGTGCCAGCAGTGCCCGAGGGGGTATTAATCAGCCCCAGCATTTT.

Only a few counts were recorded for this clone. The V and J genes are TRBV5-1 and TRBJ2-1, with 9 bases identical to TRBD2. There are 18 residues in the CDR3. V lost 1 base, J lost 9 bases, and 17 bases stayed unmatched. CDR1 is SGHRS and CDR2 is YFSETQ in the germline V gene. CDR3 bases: TGCGCCAGCAGCTTGATAAGGGCTAGCGGGACGATGGTAGGTGAGCAGTTCTTC. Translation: CASSLIRASGTMVGEQFF. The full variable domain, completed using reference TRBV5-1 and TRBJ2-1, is KAGVTQTPRYLIKTRGQQVTLSCSPISGHRSVSWYQQTPGQGLQFLFEYFSETQRNKGNFPGRFSGRQFSNSRSEMNVSTLELGDSALYLCASSLIRASGTMVGEQFFGPGTRLTVL.

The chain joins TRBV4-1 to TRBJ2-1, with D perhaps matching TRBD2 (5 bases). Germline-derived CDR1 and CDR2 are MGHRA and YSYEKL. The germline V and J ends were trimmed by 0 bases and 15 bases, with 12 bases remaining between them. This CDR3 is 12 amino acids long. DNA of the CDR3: TGCGCCAGCAGCCAAGATCACGGACTCCGGTTCTTC. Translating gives CASSQDHGLRFF.

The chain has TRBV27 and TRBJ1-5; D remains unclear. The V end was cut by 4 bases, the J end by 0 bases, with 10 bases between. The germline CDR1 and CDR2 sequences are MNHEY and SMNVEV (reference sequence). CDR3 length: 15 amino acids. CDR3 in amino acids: CASSWIGGSNQPQHF. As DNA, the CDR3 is TGTGCCAGCAGTTGGATTGGCGGTAGCAATCAGCCCCAGCATTTT.

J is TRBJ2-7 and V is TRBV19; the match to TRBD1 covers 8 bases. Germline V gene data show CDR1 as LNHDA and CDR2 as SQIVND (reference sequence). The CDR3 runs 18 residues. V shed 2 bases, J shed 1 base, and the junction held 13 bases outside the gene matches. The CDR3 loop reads CASSIMGQDPVFSYEQYF. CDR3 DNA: TGTGCCAGTAGTATAATGGGACAGGACCCGGTCTTTTCCTACGAGCAGTACTTC.

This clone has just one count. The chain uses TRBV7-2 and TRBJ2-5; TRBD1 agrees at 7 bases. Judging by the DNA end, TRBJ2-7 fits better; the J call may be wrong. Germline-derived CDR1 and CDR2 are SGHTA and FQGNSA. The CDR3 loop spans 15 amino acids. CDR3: CASSSRQGLSYEQYF. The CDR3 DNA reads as TGTGCCAGCAGCTCGCGACAGGGATTGTCCTACGAGCAGTACTTC.

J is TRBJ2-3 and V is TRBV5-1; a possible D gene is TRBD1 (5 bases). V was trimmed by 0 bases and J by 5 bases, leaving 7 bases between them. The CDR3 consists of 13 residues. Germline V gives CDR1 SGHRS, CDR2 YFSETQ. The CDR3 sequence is CASSLGQLDTQYF. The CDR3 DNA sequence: TGCGCCAGCAGCTTGGGACAGTTAGATACGCAGTATTTT.

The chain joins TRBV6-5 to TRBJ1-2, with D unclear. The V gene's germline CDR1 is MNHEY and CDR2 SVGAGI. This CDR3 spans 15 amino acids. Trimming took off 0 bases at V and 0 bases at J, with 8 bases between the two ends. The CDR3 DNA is TGTGCCAGCAGTTACTCGGGCAAAACTAACTATGGCTACACCTTC. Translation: CASSYSGKTNYGYTF.

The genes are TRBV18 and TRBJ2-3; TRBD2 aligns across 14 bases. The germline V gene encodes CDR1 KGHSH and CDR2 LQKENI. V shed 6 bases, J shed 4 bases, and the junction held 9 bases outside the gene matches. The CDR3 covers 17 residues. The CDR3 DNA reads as TGTGCCAGCTCCCCTGGACTAGCGGGGGGTACAGCAGATACGCAGTATTTT. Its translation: CASSPGLAGGTADTQYF. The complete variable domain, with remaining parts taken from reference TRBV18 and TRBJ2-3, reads NAGVMQNPRHLVRRRGQEARLRCSPMKGHSHVYWYRQLPEEGLKFMVYLQKENIIDESGMPKERFSAEFPKEGPSILRIQQVVRGDSAAYFCASSPGLAGGTADTQYFGPGTRLTVL.

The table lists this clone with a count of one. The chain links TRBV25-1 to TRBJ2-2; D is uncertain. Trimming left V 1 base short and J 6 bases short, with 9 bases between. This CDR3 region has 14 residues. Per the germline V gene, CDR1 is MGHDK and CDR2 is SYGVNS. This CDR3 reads CASSEFGSAGELFF. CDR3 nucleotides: TGTGCCAGCAGTGAATTCGGGTCGGCCGGGGAGCTGTTTTTT.

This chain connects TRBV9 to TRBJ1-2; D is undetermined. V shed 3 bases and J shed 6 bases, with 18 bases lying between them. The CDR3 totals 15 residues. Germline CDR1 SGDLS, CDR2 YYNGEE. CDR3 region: CASSASIQRIHGYTF. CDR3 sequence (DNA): TGTGCCAGCAGCGCATCAATCCAGAGGATTCATGGCTACACCTTC.

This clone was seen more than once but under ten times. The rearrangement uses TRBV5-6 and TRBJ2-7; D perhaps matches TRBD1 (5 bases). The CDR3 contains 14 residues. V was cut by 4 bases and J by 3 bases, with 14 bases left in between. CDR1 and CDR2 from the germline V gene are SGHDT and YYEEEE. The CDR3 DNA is TGTGCCAGCAGCGGGGCGACAGCCTTCTACGAGCAGTACTTC. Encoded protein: CASSGATAFYEQYF.

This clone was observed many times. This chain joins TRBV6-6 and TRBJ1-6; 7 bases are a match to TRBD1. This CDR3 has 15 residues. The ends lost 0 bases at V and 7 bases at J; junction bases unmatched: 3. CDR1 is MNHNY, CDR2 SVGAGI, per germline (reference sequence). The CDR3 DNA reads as TGTGCCAGCAGTTACTCGAGGGGACAGAATTCACCCCTCCACTTT. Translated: CASSYSRGQNSPLHF.

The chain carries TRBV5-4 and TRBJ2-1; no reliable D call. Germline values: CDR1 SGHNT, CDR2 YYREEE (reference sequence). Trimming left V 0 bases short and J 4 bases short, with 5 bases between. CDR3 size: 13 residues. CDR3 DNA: TGTGCCAGCAGCTTGGACGGGTACAATGAGCAGTTCTTC. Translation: CASSLDGYNEQFF.

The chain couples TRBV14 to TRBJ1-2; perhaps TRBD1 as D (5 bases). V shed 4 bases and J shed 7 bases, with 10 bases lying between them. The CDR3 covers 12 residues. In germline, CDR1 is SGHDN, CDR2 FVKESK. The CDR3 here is CASSPGPFGYTF. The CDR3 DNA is TGTGCCAGCAGCCCAGGGCCATTTGGCTACACCTTC.

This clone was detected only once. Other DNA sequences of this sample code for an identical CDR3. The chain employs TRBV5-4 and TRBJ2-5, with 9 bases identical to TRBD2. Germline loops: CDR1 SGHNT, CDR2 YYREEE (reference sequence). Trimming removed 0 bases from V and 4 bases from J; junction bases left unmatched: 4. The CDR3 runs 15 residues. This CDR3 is CASSLAAGGRETQYF. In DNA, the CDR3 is TGTGCCAGCAGCTTGGCGGCGGGGGGGAGAGAGACCCAGTACTTC.

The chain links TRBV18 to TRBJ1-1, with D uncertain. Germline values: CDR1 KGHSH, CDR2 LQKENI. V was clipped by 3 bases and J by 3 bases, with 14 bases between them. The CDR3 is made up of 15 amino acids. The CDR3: CASSPPMGAYTEAFF. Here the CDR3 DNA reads TGTGCCAGCTCACCCCCGATGGGAGCTTACACTGAAGCTTTCTTT. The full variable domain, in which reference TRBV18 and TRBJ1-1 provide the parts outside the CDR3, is NAGVMQNPRHLVRRRGQEARLRCSPMKGHSHVYWYRQLPEEGLKFMVYLQKENIIDESGMPKERFSAEFPKEGPSILRIQQVVRGDSAAYFCASSPPMGAYTEAFFGQGTRLTVV.

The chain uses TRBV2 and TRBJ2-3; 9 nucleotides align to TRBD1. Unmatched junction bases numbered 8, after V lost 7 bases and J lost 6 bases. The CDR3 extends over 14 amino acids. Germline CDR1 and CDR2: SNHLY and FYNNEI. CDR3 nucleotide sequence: TGTGCCAGCATCCGGACAGGGGTCATGGATACGCAGTATTTT. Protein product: CASIRTGVMDTQYF.

The CDR3 nucleotides are TGTGCCACCAGCACGCCTACAGCAGGCGAAAATGAAAAACTGTTTTTT. This sequence encodes CATSTPTAGENEKLFF. The V call is TRBV15, the J call TRBJ1-4; D call uncertain. The germline V gene has CDR1 LNHNV and CDR2 YYDKDF (reference sequence). The CDR3 consists of 16 residues. Deletions cut 4 bases from V and 5 bases from J, with 17 bases between.

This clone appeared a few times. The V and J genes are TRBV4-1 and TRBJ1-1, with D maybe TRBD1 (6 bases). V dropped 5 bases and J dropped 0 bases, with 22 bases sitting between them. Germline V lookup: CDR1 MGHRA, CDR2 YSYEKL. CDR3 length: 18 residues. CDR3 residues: CASSYLPSTGPMNTEAFF. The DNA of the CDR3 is TGCGCCAGCAGCTACCTCCCTTCGACAGGACCGATGAACACTGAAGCTTTCTTT.

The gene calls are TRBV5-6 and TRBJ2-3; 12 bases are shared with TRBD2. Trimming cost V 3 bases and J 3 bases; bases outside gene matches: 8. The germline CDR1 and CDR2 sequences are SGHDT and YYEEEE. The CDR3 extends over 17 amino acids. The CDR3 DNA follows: TGTGCCAGCAGCTCCTCTACTAGCGGGGGGAGAACAGATACGCAGTATTTT. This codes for CASSSSTSGGRTDTQYF.

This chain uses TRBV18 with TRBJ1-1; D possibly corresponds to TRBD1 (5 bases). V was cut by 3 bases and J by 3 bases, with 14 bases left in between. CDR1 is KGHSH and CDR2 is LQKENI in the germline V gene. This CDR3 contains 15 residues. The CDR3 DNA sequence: TGTGCCAGCTCACCTTCTCAGGGAACGGACACTGAAGCTTTCTTT. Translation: CASSPSQGTDTEAFF.

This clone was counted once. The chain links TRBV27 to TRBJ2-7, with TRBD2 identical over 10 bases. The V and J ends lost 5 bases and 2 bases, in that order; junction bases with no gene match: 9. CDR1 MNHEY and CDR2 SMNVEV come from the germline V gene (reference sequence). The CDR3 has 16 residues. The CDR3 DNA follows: TGTGCCAGCAGTCCACAACTAGCGGGGCTTACCTACGAGCAGTACTTC. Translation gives CASSPQLAGLTYEQYF.

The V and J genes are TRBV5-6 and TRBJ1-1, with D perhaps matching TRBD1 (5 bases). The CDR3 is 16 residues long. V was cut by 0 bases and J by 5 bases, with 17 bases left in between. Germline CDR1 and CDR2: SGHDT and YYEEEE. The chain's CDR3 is CASSLEWGSGSTEAFF. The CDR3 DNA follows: TGTGCCAGCAGCTTGGAATGGGGTTCAGGGTCGACTGAAGCTTTCTTT.

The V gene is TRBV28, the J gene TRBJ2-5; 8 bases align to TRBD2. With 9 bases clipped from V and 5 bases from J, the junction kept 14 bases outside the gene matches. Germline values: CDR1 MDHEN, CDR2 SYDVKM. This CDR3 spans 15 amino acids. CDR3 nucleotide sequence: TGTGCCAGTAGGGAACCGCGGGGGGTTCCGGAGACCCAGTACTTC. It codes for CASREPRGVPETQYF. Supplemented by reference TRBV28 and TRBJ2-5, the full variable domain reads DVKVTQSSRYLVKRTGEKVFLECVQDMDHENMFWYRQDPGLGLRLIYFSYDVKMKEKGDIPEGYSVSREKKERFSLILESASTNQTSMYLCASREPRGVPETQYFGPGTRLLVL.